The table lists the clone carrying this T cell receptor (beta chain) with many counts. Amplified TCR beta CDR3 regions came from RNA transcripts. Initially, a first-round RT-PCR of the TCR CDR3 employed the HTBI primer set. TCRdb ran MiXCR on the multiplex PCR reads and lists one entry per CDR3 protein. Found here are 540,000 or so distinct CDR3 sequences, 15% to 17% of them singletons; the top ten hold approximately 7%. These data are taken from a study of T cells in Graves' hyperthyroidism and ophthalmopathy. Sequencing input: blood. The clonotype comes from a woman aged 30 to 39 with Graves' hyperthyroidism.

The CDR3 reads CASSLPPGTGDNEQFF. The DNA for the CDR3 is TGTGCCAGCAGTTTACCACCCGGGACAGGGGATAATGAGCAGTTCTTC. The chain is built from TRBV28 and TRBJ2-1; 10 nucleotides agree with TRBD1. The CDR3 sequence is 16 residues long. Unmatched junction bases numbered 8, after V lost 2 bases and J lost 7 bases. Germline V gene lookup returns CDR1 MDHEN and CDR2 SYDVKM.